This T cell receptor beta chain was sequenced for a study of T cell changes during pregnancy in multiple sclerosis (dated by TCRdb to between 2018 and 2020). Concerning the study at large: In women with multiple sclerosis, the researchers looked at how the T cell repertoire shifted as pregnancy progressed.

This clone has only one observation. There is no known antigen for this receptor. No base qualities exist here, and no much larger clone lies one base off it. Libraries were made using the immunoSEQ multiplex PCR assay. TCRdb carries this immuneACCESS record with in-frame sequences only. Its versions omit some clonotypes, under half of them owing to an unresolved V gene in the studies checked, with the rest unexplained. The sample contains approximately 41,000 clones, 90% of them found a single time. 9% to 10% of the sample is in the top ten clones. The TCR was taken from a female donor with multiple sclerosis, enrolled in a pregnancy study. Sequenced here: CD8+ T cells from peripheral blood mononuclear cells, sampled in the first trimester of pregnancy.

The DNA reads as follows: TGTGCCATCAGTGAGAGGGCCCAGGGCATGAACACTGAAGCTTTCTTT. It translates as CAISERAQGMNTEAFF. This receptor chain uses TRBV10-3 and TRBJ1-1; a tentative D call is TRBD1 (5 bases match). The germline V gene sets CDR1 to ENHRY and CDR2 to SYGVKD. Trimming takes 2 bases from V and 0 bases from J, and the germline ends sit 13 bases apart. Inclusive of the bounding cysteine and phenylalanine, the CDR3 is 16 residues long. Only the CDR3 portion is preserved as DNA: 48 bases, with reading frame beginning at the first base.